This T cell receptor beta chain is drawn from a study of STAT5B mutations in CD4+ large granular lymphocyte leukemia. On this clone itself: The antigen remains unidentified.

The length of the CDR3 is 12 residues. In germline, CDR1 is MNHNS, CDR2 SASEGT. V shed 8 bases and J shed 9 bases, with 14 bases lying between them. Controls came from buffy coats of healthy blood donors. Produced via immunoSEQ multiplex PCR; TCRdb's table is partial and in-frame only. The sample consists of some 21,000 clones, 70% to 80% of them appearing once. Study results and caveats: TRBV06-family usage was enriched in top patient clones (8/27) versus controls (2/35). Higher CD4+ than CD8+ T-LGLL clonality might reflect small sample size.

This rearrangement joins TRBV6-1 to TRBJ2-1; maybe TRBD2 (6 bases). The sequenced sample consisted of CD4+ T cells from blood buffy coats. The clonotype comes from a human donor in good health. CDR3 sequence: CASRGYTGEQFF. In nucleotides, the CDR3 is TGTGCCAGCCGGGGGTATACGGGTGAGCAGTTCTTC.